This T cell receptor (beta chain) appears in the sequencing data of a study of Ad26.COV2.S vaccination and SARS-CoV-2 variants. Across the whole study: The trial was COV1001 and the donor's arm was Ad26.COV2.S. Donor got 5x10^10 or 1x10^11 viral particles of Ad26.COV2.S.

Some clones are missing from TCRdb's copy, which holds only in-frame ones; the method was immunoSEQ multiplex PCR. The sample includes roughly 500,000 clones, approximately 89% of them seen just once. Treatment defined: about 20 received Ad26.COV2.S at low or high dose, single or two shots; several received placebo; per-sample allocation not given. Collection of samples fell on day 63 after the first vaccine or placebo injection. Germline trimming cut 3 bases from V and 6 bases from J; bases unmatched to any gene: 8. CDR1 and CDR2 (germline): MNHNY, SVGAGI (reference sequence). The length of the CDR3 is 16 residues.

The rearrangement joins TRBV6-6 to TRBJ2-2; 9 nucleotides match TRBD2. The TCR sequence derives from a person between 18 and 59 years old who received the Ad26.COV2.S COVID-19 vaccine or a placebo. The material sequenced was peripheral blood, taken in a trial of Ad26.COV2.S vaccine versus placebo. The CDR3 DNA reads as TGTGCCAGCAGTTATTCTGCGGGGGGGGCCCCCGGGGAGCTGTTTTTT. Encoded protein: CASSYSAGGAPGELFF.